This T cell receptor (beta chain) was obtained from a study of blood T cell repertoires in COVID-19. Study overall: Material from acute and convalescent COVID-19 was sourced from the United States, Italy and Spain. T cells, B-cell-depleted T cells, or PBMCs supplied cDNA or gDNA.

Germline V gene data show CDR1 as SGDLS and CDR2 as YYNGEE. Germline trimming cut 0 bases from V and 5 bases from J; bases unmatched to any gene: 9. The CDR3 totals 16 residues. Source study methods: By means of reference gene primer amplification, nucleated cell counts were estimated. Using immunoSEQ multiplex PCR, the repertoire was profiled, and TCRdb retains in-frame clones only, with some absent. For V, J and clone size, that table is used; D and trimming come from the DNA. The table shows around 700,000 clones, with about 87% occurring only once. V gene TRBV9 combines with J gene TRBJ1-2; TRBD1 agrees at 8 bases. The receptor comes from a woman in her late teens or twenties with acute or convalescent COVID-19. The sample comprised peripheral blood. CDR3 sequence (DNA): TGTGCCAGCAGCGTAGGTGGGACAGGTGGATGGTATGGCTACACCTTC. Protein product: CASSVGGTGGWYGYTF.